This T cell receptor beta chain was documented in a study of T cells in Graves' hyperthyroidism and ophthalmopathy. A note on this clonotype: Antigen specificity is unknown.

Orbital computed tomography, thyroid ultrasound, serum thyroxine and TRAb, and clinical symptoms together informed the diagnoses. Study-wide results and limits: A model of 13 V-J pairs discriminated ophthalmopathy from stable hyperthyroidism. Within blood appeared most thyroid clonotypes that had expanded above 0.001. Progression to ophthalmopathy was predicted a median of 6.5 months early.

Researchers took RNA transcripts and amplified the TCR beta CDR3 regions from them. The HTBI primer set drove a first-round RT-PCR of the TCR CDR3. TCRdb ran MiXCR on the multiplex PCR reads and lists one entry per CDR3 protein. The profile shows over 500,000 distinct CDR3 sequences, 35% to 50% of them singletons. This CDR3 has 14 residues. V was cut by 5 bases and J by 2 bases, with 12 bases left in between. The germline V gene has CDR1 LNHDA and CDR2 SQIVND (reference sequence). This receptor was identified in an adult woman with Graves' disease, either hyperthyroidism or ophthalmopathy (not recorded which). Sequencing was done on a sample of peripheral blood or thyroid tissue (not recorded which). This chain connects TRBV19 to TRBJ2-5; D is unclear. The CDR3 DNA is TGTGCCAGTAGTTCGCCGGCAATACAAGAGACCCAGTACTTC. Translated, it gives CASSSPAIQETQYF.